The rows below give T cell receptor beta chains drawn from one sample of a study of OX40 agonist ivuxolimab in advanced cancers. The protocol was immunoSEQ multiplex PCR, while the TCRdb copy is restricted to in-frame clones and leaves out a portion. The repertoire holds over 100,000 clones, 75% to 90% seen once, with about 0.55% in the top ten. The sequenced sample was CD4+ or CD8+ T cells sorted from blood, obtained in a trial of the OX40 agonist ivuxolimab. The receptors were sampled from an adult with an advanced solid tumor such as melanoma, head and neck, liver or kidney cancer. CDR3s include the opening cysteine and the closing phenylalanine or tryptophan. The order of the fields is D gene, clone size, V gene, CDR3 length, J gene, CDR3 protein, CDR3 DNA. A D gene is named only where the DNA matches it firmly. Expanded clones get a size class; other rows say once, few or many, or leave the size out.

D: .
size: few
V: TRBV13
length: 13
J: TRBJ2-4
CDR3: CASSLRDLNIQYF
DNA: TGTGCCAGCAGCTTGAGGGACCTGAACATTCAGTACTTC

D: .
size: .
V: TRBV19
length: 15
J: TRBJ1-2
CDR3: CASSSRHGANYGYTF
DNA: TGTGCCAGTAGTTCCCGACACGGAGCTAACTATGGCTACACCTTC

D: .
size: few
V: TRBV30
length: 13
J: TRBJ1-5
CDR3: CAWSVTGYQPQHF
DNA: TGTGCCTGGAGTGTGACAGGCTATCAGCCCCAGCATTTT

D: TRBD1
size: .
V: TRBV5-8
length: 16
J: TRBJ1-4
CDR3: CASSLGMGQIYEKLFF
DNA: TGTGCCAGCAGCTTGGGAATGGGACAGATTTATGAAAAACTGTTTTTT

D: .
size: .
V: TRBV18
length: 16
J: TRBJ2-2
CDR3: CASSPQGLGGTGELFF
DNA: TGTGCCAGCTCCCCCCAGGGGCTCGGAGGGACCGGGGAGCTGTTTTTT

D: .
size: .
V: TRBV9
length: 14
J: TRBJ1-1
CDR3: CASSFNHRDTEAFF
DNA: TGTGCCAGCAGCTTCAACCACAGGGACACTGAAGCTTTCTTT

D: .
size: once
V: TRBV28
length: 10
J: TRBJ2-4
CDR3: CASSENIQYF
DNA: TGTGCCAGCAGTGAAAACATTCAGTACTTC

D: .
size: .
V: TRBV9
length: 17
J: TRBJ2-3
CDR3: CASSVNDPGRGTDTQYF
DNA: TGTGCCAGCAGCGTAAATGACCCGGGTAGGGGAACAGATACGCAGTATTTT

D: .
size: .
V: TRBV7-2
length: 13
J: TRBJ1-2
CDR3: CASSTSKGYGYTF
DNA: TGTGCCAGCAGCACTTCAAAGGGGTATGGCTACACCTTC

D: .
size: .
V: TRBV6-5
length: 15
J: TRBJ1-4
CDR3: CASSPRGVTNEKLFF
DNA: TGTGCCAGCAGTCCTAGGGGTGTCACTAATGAAAAACTGTTTTTT

D: TRBD2
size: .
V: TRBV11-3
length: 15
J: TRBJ2-4
CDR3: CASSPGGQAKNIQYF
DNA: TGTGCCAGCAGCCCGGGAGGGCAAGCCAAAAACATTCAGTACTTC

D: .
size: .
V: TRBV11-2
length: 13
J: TRBJ1-5
CDR3: CASSLGGREPQHF
DNA: TGTGCCAGCAGCTTAGGCGGGCGTGAGCCCCAGCATTTT

D: .
size: .
V: TRBV2
length: 15
J: TRBJ1-4
CDR3: CASTTGIGANEKLFF
DNA: TGTGCCAGCACTACAGGGATTGGGGCTAATGAAAAACTGTTTTTT

D: TRBD1
size: .
V: TRBV4-1
length: 16
J: TRBJ1-4
CDR3: CASSQGQTGVGEKLFF
DNA: TGCGCCAGCAGTCAGGGTCAGACAGGGGTGGGAGAAAAACTGTTTTTT

D: .
size: .
V: TRBV27
length: 17
J: TRBJ1-6
CDR3: CASSLRGLPLYNSPLHF
DNA: TGTGCCAGCAGTTTAAGAGGGTTACCCCTGTATAATTCACCCCTCCACTTT

D: .
size: .
V: TRBV7-9
length: 14
J: TRBJ1-1
CDR3: CASSRQDMNTEAFF
DNA: TGTGCCAGCAGCCGACAGGACATGAACACTGAAGCTTTCTTT

D: .
size: .
V: TRBV7-2
length: 14
J: TRBJ2-3
CDR3: CASSPRGSTDTQYF
DNA: TGTGCCAGCAGTCCTCGGGGAAGCACAGATACGCAGTATTTT

D: .
size: .
V: TRBV2
length: 16
J: TRBJ1-2
CDR3: CASRETTKTGNYGYTF
DNA: TGTGCCAGCAGAGAAACAACTAAAACAGGGAACTATGGCTACACCTTC

D: TRBD1
size: .
V: TRBV15
length: 14
J: TRBJ1-5
CDR3: CATSRDRVNQPQHF
DNA: TGTGCCACCAGCAGGGACAGGGTCAATCAGCCCCAGCATTTT

D: .
size: .
V: TRBV9
length: 13
J: TRBJ2-7
CDR3: CASSVRTQDEQYF
DNA: TGTGCCAGCAGCGTTCGTACCCAGGACGAGCAGTACTTC

D: TRBD2
size: .
V: TRBV10-1
length: 16
J: TRBJ2-3
CDR3: CASSESAGGTTDTQYF
DNA: TGCGCCAGCAGTGAATCAGCGGGGGGGACCACAGATACGCAGTATTTT

D: .
size: once
V: TRBV13
length: 14
J: TRBJ2-7
CDR3: CASSPTYGSYEQYF
DNA: TGTGCCAGCAGCCCGACCTACGGGTCCTACGAGCAGTACTTC

D: TRBD2
size: .
V: TRBV5-1
length: 15
J: TRBJ2-2
CDR3: CASSLPAGDTGELFF
DNA: TGCGCCAGCAGCCTGCCCGCGGGGGACACCGGGGAGCTGTTTTTT

D: .
size: .
V: TRBV5-6
length: 14
J: TRBJ2-2
CDR3: CASSLRARSGELFF
DNA: TGTGCCAGCAGCTTGCGAGCCCGTAGCGGGGAGCTGTTTTTT

D: TRBD1
size: .
V: TRBV9
length: 15
J: TRBJ2-3
CDR3: CASSVSTGGADTQYF
DNA: TGTGCCAGCAGCGTAAGCACAGGGGGCGCAGATACGCAGTATTTT

D: .
size: .
V: TRBV11-2
length: 12
J: TRBJ1-1
CDR3: CASSPQEKTAFF
DNA: TGTGCCAGCAGCCCACAGGAAAAAACGGCTTTCTTT

D: .
size: .
V: TRBV28
length: 11
J: TRBJ1-5
CDR3: CASSSLGPQHF
DNA: TGTGCCAGCAGTTCGCTAGGGCCCCAGCATTTT

D: .
size: .
V: TRBV6-4
length: 18
J: TRBJ1-5
CDR3: CASSDSRGDHLSNQPQHF
DNA: TGTGCCAGCAGTGACTCGAGGGGGGATCACTTGAGCAATCAGCCCCAGCATTTT

D: .
size: once
V: TRBV30
length: 13
J: TRBJ1-3
CDR3: CAWSVDSGNTIYF
DNA: TGTGCCTGGAGTGTGGACAGCGGAAACACCATATATTTT

D: .
size: .
V: TRBV5-3
length: 13
J: TRBJ1-2
CDR3: CARSLAMVGGYTF
DNA: TGTGCCAGAAGCTTGGCTATGGTGGGAGGCTACACCTTC

D: .
size: .
V: TRBV5-6
length: 15
J: TRBJ1-5
CDR3: CASSPSTGVGQPQHF
DNA: TGTGCCAGCAGCCCTTCGACAGGCGTAGGTCAGCCCCAGCATTTT

D: .
size: .
V: TRBV28
length: 13
J: TRBJ1-1
CDR3: CASRRSVNTEAFF
DNA: TGTGCCAGCAGAAGATCAGTTAACACTGAAGCTTTCTTT

D: TRBD1
size: once
V: TRBV19
length: 17
J: TRBJ1-6
CDR3: CASSMGQQSSYNSPLHF
DNA: TGTGCCAGTAGTATGGGACAGCAGAGCTCCTATAATTCACCCCTCCACTTT

D: .
size: .
V: TRBV10-3
length: 17
J: TRBJ2-7
CDR3: CAISVGSRRGRIYEQYF
DNA: TGTGCCATCAGCGTTGGATCCCGGCGAGGCCGAATTTACGAGCAGTACTTC

D: .
size: once
V: TRBV14
length: 13
J: TRBJ1-1
CDR3: CASSQDLNTEAFF
DNA: TGTGCCAGCAGCCAAGATCTTAACACTGAAGCTTTCTTT

D: TRBD1
size: once
V: TRBV19
length: 15
J: TRBJ2-5
CDR3: CASSALRDSQETQYF
DNA: TGTGCCAGTAGTGCTCTCCGGGACAGCCAAGAGACCCAGTACTTC

D: TRBD2
size: .
V: TRBV7-2
length: 14
J: TRBJ2-3
CDR3: CASSQGRGVDTQYF
DNA: TGTGCCAGCAGCCAAGGGCGGGGGGTAGATACGCAGTATTTT

D: TRBD2
size: .
V: TRBV29-1
length: 14
J: TRBJ2-5
CDR3: CSVTRAGGSETQYF
DNA: TGCAGCGTTACGAGAGCGGGGGGGTCAGAGACCCAGTACTTC

D: .
size: few
V: TRBV18
length: 14
J: TRBJ1-4
CDR3: CASSPNRVNEKLFF
DNA: TGTGCCAGCTCACCTAACAGGGTTAATGAAAAACTGTTTTTT

D: .
size: .
V: TRBV6-5
length: 15
J: TRBJ1-4
CDR3: CASSYSGVTNEKLFF
DNA: TGTGCCAGCAGTTACTCGGGGGTGACTAATGAAAAACTGTTTTTT

D: .
size: .
V: TRBV5-1
length: 16
J: TRBJ1-5
CDR3: CASSLDGLSSNQPQHF
DNA: TGCGCCAGCAGCTTGGATGGGTTAAGTAGCAATCAGCCCCAGCATTTT